This entry lists 32 T cell receptor beta chains sequenced from one sample in a study of T cells in Graves' hyperthyroidism and ophthalmopathy (dated by TCRdb to 2018 to 2020). Library preparation used multiplex PCR. TCRdb shows the sequencer as Illumina HiSeq 2000. The TCR beta CDR3 regions were amplified from RNA transcripts. A first-round RT-PCR of the TCR CDR3 used the HTBI primer set with the Qiagen OneStep RT-PCR kit. The raw public data were reprocessed by TCRdb itself: fastp quality trimming at Q25, MiXCR clonotype calling, in-frame beta chains only. CDR3 protein sequences are deduplicated, and each keeps its most common genes and DNA. The sample records hundreds of thousands of distinct CDR3 sequences, less than 45% of which are singletons. Under 8% of the sample rests with the top ten. The sample comprised peripheral blood or thyroid tissue (not recorded which). The receptors were sampled from an adult man with Graves' disease, either hyperthyroidism or ophthalmopathy (not recorded which).

To note about this clonotype: This may be a read error: a much more frequent sequence differs by one nucleotide. The conserved phenylalanine or tryptophan normally closing the CDR3 is absent here, so this likely arose from a read error. This chain uses TRBV7-6 with TRBJ1-2; 8 nucleotides line up with TRBD1. This CDR3 spans 14 amino acids. Germline V lookup: CDR1 SGHVS, CDR2 FNYEAQ. The CDR3: CASSPGTGGYDYTC. The CDR3 bases are TGTGCCAGCAGCCCCGGGACAGGCGGATATGACTACACCTGC.

The chain uses TRBV20-1 and TRBJ2-2; 8 nucleotides line up with TRBD1. The germline V gene encodes CDR1 DFQATT and CDR2 SNEGSKA (reference sequence). The CDR3 loop spans 14 amino acids. The junction had 5 bases not matched to a gene; V was cut back by 4 bases and J by 4 bases. CDR3: CSATPDRATGELFF. The CDR3 region has the DNA TGCAGTGCTACACCGGACAGGGCCACCGGGGAGCTGTTTTTT.

Of note for this clonotype: A much more abundant neighbour one base away suggests this may be a read error. J is TRBJ2-7 and V is TRBV2; D is possibly TRBD2 (5 bases). The CDR3 length is 12 residues. The V gene's germline CDR1 is SNHLY and CDR2 FYNNEI. The DNA for the CDR3 is TGTGCCAGCAGCCCGGCGGGCTACGAGAAGTACTTC. Protein product: CASSPAGYEKYF.

A few counts support this clonotype. This chain connects TRBV6-5 to TRBJ1-4, with D perhaps matching TRBD1 (6 bases). The CDR3 has 15 amino acids. Germline CDR1 MNHEY, CDR2 SVGAGI. V lost 2 bases and J 3 bases, leaving 10 bases between the germline ends. CDR3 nucleotides: TGTGCCAGCAGTTACCTGGGGGCAGCTAATGAAAAACTGTTTTTT. Its protein product is CASSYLGAANEKLFF.

With respect to this clonotype: A read error may account for a junction end that differs from germline. CDR3 sequence: CASNEVEGIGTRRF. The CDR3 DNA reads TGTGCCAGCAACGAAGTAGAGGGAATCGGGACAAGGCGGTTC. The chain uses TRBV2 and TRBJ2-7; maybe TRBD1 (6 bases). Germline V gene data show CDR1 as SNHLY and CDR2 as FYNNEI. The length of the CDR3 is 14 residues.

The table lists this clonotype with a count of one. J is TRBJ2-5 and V is TRBV10-3, with D uncertain. The assigned J gene may be wrong: the sequence end matches TRBJ2-7 better. Germline CDR1 and CDR2: ENHRY and SYGVKD. This CDR3 is 12 amino acids long. DNA of the CDR3: TGTGCCATCAGTGAGTCAACCCCCGAGCAGTACTTC. Its protein product is CAISESTPEQYF.

This clonotype was observed many times. The chain joins TRBV7-2 to TRBJ1-4, with D hard to call. CDR1 SGHTA and CDR2 FQGNSA come from the germline V gene. The CDR3 contains 13 residues. V shed 5 bases and J shed 7 bases, with 11 bases lying between them. CDR3 sequence (DNA): TGTGCCAGCAGCCACAGACTTGGTGAAAAACTGTTTTTT. Its translation is CASSHRLGEKLFF.

This clonotype was seen only a few times. This chain joins TRBV28 and TRBJ2-7; D possibly corresponds to TRBD1 (6 bases). Germline loops: CDR1 MDHEN, CDR2 SYDVKM. Deletions cut 6 bases from V and 4 bases from J, with 16 bases between. The CDR3 runs 14 residues. CDR3 loop: CASSLTGQGYEQYF. The CDR3 region has the DNA TGTGCCAGCAGCCTCACCGGGCAGGGGTACGAGCAGTACTTC.

This clonotype was recorded a few times. This sequence joins TRBV19 and TRBJ2-2, with 9 bases aligning to TRBD1. The V gene's germline CDR1 is LNHDA and CDR2 SQIVND (reference sequence). This CDR3 comprises 19 residues. The V and J ends lost 4 bases and 0 bases, in that order; junction bases with no gene match: 12. CDR3 in DNA: TGTGCCAGTAGTAAATCCTTGTACAGGGGGCCGACGAACACCGGGGAGCTGTTTTTT. It encodes CASSKSLYRGPTNTGELFF.

This clonotype was seen ten or more times. The gene calls are TRBV29-1 and TRBJ1-1; D uncertain. The ends were cut back, 6 bases at V and 0 bases at J, with 11 bases in the middle. From germline, CDR1 is SQVTM and CDR2 ANQGSEA. The length of the CDR3 is 13 residues. CDR3 loop: CSVEGLLNTEAFF. The CDR3 DNA sequence: TGCAGCGTGGAGGGCCTGTTGAACACTGAAGCTTTCTTT.

V and J are TRBV20-1 and TRBJ2-5, with 9 bases that match TRBD2. The CDR3 loop spans 16 amino acids. V trimming: 6 bases; J trimming: 11 bases; junction bases outside the gene matches: 22. Per the germline V gene, CDR1 is DFQATT and CDR2 is SNEGSKA (reference sequence). CDR3 sequence: CSARSPASGMPDTQYF. The CDR3 DNA reads TGCAGTGCCCGAAGTCCGGCTAGCGGGATGCCAGATACGCAGTACTTC.

For this clonotype: This may stem from a read error, because a much larger clone lies one nucleotide away. The chain has TRBV24-1 and TRBJ2-5; 7 bases align to TRBD1. The CDR3 covers 13 residues. In germline, CDR1 is KGHDR, CDR2 SFDVKD. CDR3 sequence: CATSGQGTEAQYF. CDR3 DNA: TGTGCCACCAGTGGACAGGGTACAGAGGCCCAGTACTTC.

In its sample, this clonotype was seen many times. V is TRBV19 and J is TRBJ1-2; 7 nucleotides match TRBD1. The CDR3 has 15 amino acids. Germline values: CDR1 LNHDA, CDR2 SQIVND (reference sequence). J gave up 0 bases and V 1 base, and 2 bases lay outside the gene matches. The CDR3 spells CASSIGTGSNYGYTF. The CDR3 DNA reads TGTGCCAGTAGTATAGGGACAGGCTCTAACTATGGCTACACCTTC. The full variable domain, rest sourced from reference TRBV19 and TRBJ1-2, is DGGITQSPKYLFRKEGQNVTLSCEQNLNHDAMYWYRQDPGQGLRLIYYSQIVNDFQKGDIAEGYSVSREKKESFPLTVTSAQKNPTAFYLCASSIGTGSNYGYTFGSGTRLTVV.

This rearrangement joins TRBV7-9 to TRBJ1-4; D might be TRBD1 (6 bases). V lost 5 bases, J lost 8 bases, and 15 bases lay in between. Germline assignment: CDR1 SEHNR and CDR2 FQNEAQ (reference sequence). The CDR3 is 14 residues long. CDR3 residues: CASSPHRRGEKLFF. CDR3 sequence (DNA): TGTGCCAGCAGCCCCCATCGGAGGGGGGAAAAACTGTTTTTT.

This clonotype occurred a few times. The J gene is TRBJ2-2, the V gene TRBV9, with 9 bases lining up with TRBD2. Germline assignment: CDR1 SGDLS and CDR2 YYNGEE. V shed 3 bases and J 2 bases; nucleotides not matched to a gene: 5. The length of the CDR3 is 16 residues. CDR3 region: CASSGGAGGNTGELFF. The CDR3 nucleotides are TGTGCCAGCAGCGGAGGAGCGGGGGGAAACACCGGGGAGCTGTTTTTT.

On this clonotype: Sequence at one end of the junction differs from germline and may be a read error. The chain combines TRBV6-5 with TRBJ1-3; D is uncertain. The CDR3 sequence is 13 residues long. Germline V gene data show CDR1 as MNHEY and CDR2 as SVGAGI. Written as DNA, the CDR3 is TGTGCCAGCAGATGGGCCGCTGGAAGCACCATATATTTT. Translating gives CASRWAAGSTIYF.

V and J are TRBV11-1 and TRBJ2-6; 11 bases agree with TRBD1. The CDR3 sequence is 18 residues long. The trim removed 1 base at V and 0 bases at J, leaving 2 bases unmatched. The germline V gene encodes CDR1 SGHAT and CDR2 FQDESV (reference sequence). CDR3 DNA: TGTGCCAGCAGCTTAGGGACAGGGGGCCGCTCTGGGGCCAACGTCCTGACTTTC. It translates to CASSLGTGGRSGANVLTF.

This clonotype showed up many times. V is TRBV9 and J is TRBJ1-6; D is uncertain. This CDR3 has 16 residues. Germline V gene sequence: CDR1 SGDLS, CDR2 YYNGEE. Trimming pared 0 bases from V and 9 bases from J, leaving 16 bases between. The CDR3 nucleotides are TGTGCCAGCAGCGTAGCTCCGGTAAATTCGGGTTCACCCCTCCACTTT. It yields the protein CASSVAPVNSGSPLHF.

The CDR3 coding sequence is TGTGCCAGCAGTACAGGGGGCTTTGGCTACACCTTC. This translates into CASSTGGFGYTF. This sequence joins TRBV7-9 and TRBJ1-2, with 9 bases identical to TRBD1. V dropped 6 bases and J dropped 7; count of bases not matched to a gene: 3. The CDR3 sequence is 12 residues long. The germline CDR1 and CDR2 sequences are SEHNR and FQNEAQ (reference sequence).

V usage is TRBV10-1 and J usage is TRBJ1-2; TRBD1 is a possible D gene (5 bases). V lost 2 bases and J 0 bases, leaving 19 bases between the germline ends. Germline-derived CDR1 and CDR2 are WNHNN and SYGVQD (reference sequence). This CDR3 region has 18 residues. The CDR3 sequence is CASSERERGGRPNYGYTF. The CDR3 bases are TGCGCCAGCAGTGAGCGGGAGCGGGGGGGGAGACCTAACTATGGCTACACCTTC.

Of note for this clonotype: One junction end does not reproduce the germline sequence, and a read error may be involved. The rearrangement links TRBV7-9 to TRBJ2-7; D gene uncertain. The V gene's germline CDR1 is SEHNR and CDR2 FQNEAQ (reference sequence). The CDR3 runs 15 residues. CDR3 protein: CASSQSSGPSYEQYF. The CDR3 DNA reads as TGCGCCAGCAGCCAAAGCTCTGGGCCGTCCTACGAGCAGTACTTC.

The chain couples TRBV9 to TRBJ2-7; D is unclear. Germline CDR1 is SGDLS and CDR2 is YYNGEE. V lost 7 bases and J lost 2, with 10 bases in between. The CDR3 spans 12 residues. The CDR3 protein is CASGIGPYEQYF. As DNA, the CDR3 is TGTGCCAGCGGGATAGGACCCTACGAGCAGTACTTC.

On this clonotype: A junction end diverges from the germline sequence, so it may reflect a read error. This rearrangement joins TRBV29-1 to TRBJ2-7; 8 nucleotides align to TRBD1. CDR1 and CDR2 from the germline V gene are SQVTM and ANQGSEA. There are 12 residues in the CDR3. This CDR3 is CSATDRQGPTSF. CDR3 coding DNA: TGCAGCGCCACGGACAGACAGGGGCCTACGAGCTTC.

This clonotype was seen many times. The V gene is TRBV15, the J gene TRBJ1-1; D uncertain. The CDR3 has 12 amino acids. Per the germline V gene, CDR1 is LNHNV and CDR2 is YYDKDF (reference sequence). Deletions cut 0 bases from V and 5 bases from J, with 4 bases between. In DNA form, the CDR3 reads TGTGCCACCAGCAGAGATCGGACTGAAGCTTTCTTT. Encoded protein: CATSRDRTEAFF. Filled out from reference TRBV15 and TRBJ1-1, the complete variable domain reads DAMVIQNPRYQVTQFGKPVTLSCSQTLNHNVMYWYQQKSSQAPKLLFHYYDKDFNNEADTPDNFQSRRPNTSFCFLDIRSPGLGDTAMYLCATSRDRTEAFFGQGTRLTVV.

Turning to this clonotype: The conserved phenylalanine or tryptophan normally closing the CDR3 is absent here, so this likely arose from a read error. The rearrangement joins TRBV7-3 to TRBJ1-1; D gene ambiguous. V gave up 4 bases and J gave up 6 bases, with 18 bases separating them. Germline V gives CDR1 SGHTA, CDR2 FQGTGA. The CDR3 sequence is 15 residues long. The CDR3, as DNA: TGTGCCAGCAGCTCCCACGCCTCGGGGAGTCCTGAAGCTTTCCTT. Protein sequence: CASSSHASGSPEAFL.

This sequence joins TRBV9 and TRBJ2-7; maybe TRBD1 (6 bases). Germline assignment: CDR1 SGDLS and CDR2 YYNGEE. V was clipped by 0 bases and J by 2 bases, with 9 bases between them. This CDR3 spans 14 amino acids. The chain's CDR3 is CASSVAQGAYEQYF. The CDR3 bases are TGTGCCAGCAGCGTAGCACAGGGAGCCTACGAGCAGTACTTC.

This clonotype came up a few times. This rearrangement joins TRBV7-9 to TRBJ2-7; D remains unclear. Germline CDR1 and CDR2: SEHNR and FQNEAQ (reference sequence). V shed 5 bases and J shed 7 bases, with 15 bases lying between them. CDR3 length: 13 residues. CDR3 DNA sequence: TGTGCCAGCAGCCAAGGATTTAGACAAGAGCAGTACTTC. It encodes CASSQGFRQEQYF.

This clonotype has at least ten counts. V is TRBV7-2 and J is TRBJ1-4; D gene unclear. Germline assignment: CDR1 SGHTA and CDR2 FQGNSA. Trimming took 5 bases from V and 3 from J, leaving 10 bases between them. The CDR3 runs 14 residues. The CDR3, as DNA: TGTGCCAGCAGCCGCGGGGTGTCTAATGAAAAACTGTTTTTT. Protein sequence: CASSRGVSNEKLFF.

Concerning this clonotype itself: The junction and the germline gene differ at one end; a read error may be behind it. The genes are TRBV24-1 and TRBJ1-1; D is ambiguous. This CDR3 is built from 14 residues. The germline V gene encodes CDR1 KGHDR and CDR2 SFDVKD. In DNA form, the CDR3 reads TGTGCCAGCAGTGATTTGTACAGTTACACTGAAGCTTTCTTT. Translation gives CASSDLYSYTEAFF.

The chain joins TRBV7-2 to TRBJ2-6; 7 bases match TRBD2. Germline CDR1 reads SGHTA; CDR2 reads FQGNSA. V dropped 8 bases and J dropped 0; count of bases not matched to a gene: 10. This CDR3 has 17 amino acids. The CDR3 coding sequence is TGTGCCAGCGAACCGGGGGGACGGTTCTCTGGGGCCAACGTCCTGACTTTC. This codes for CASEPGGRFSGANVLTF.

DNA of the CDR3: TGCAGCGTAGCTTCCGGGACAGGGGCTTCACCCCTCCACTTT. It yields the protein CSVASGTGASPLHF. The V call is TRBV29-1, the J call TRBJ1-6; TRBD1 aligns across 10 bases. There are 14 residues in the CDR3. The V and J ends lost 6 bases and 9 bases, in that order; junction bases with no gene match: 8. Germline V gives CDR1 SQVTM, CDR2 ANQGSEA.

With respect to this clonotype: This may be a read error: a much more frequent sequence differs by one nucleotide. The chain couples TRBV11-2 to TRBJ1-2; a possible D gene is TRBD1 (5 bases). V shed 2 bases and J shed 4 bases, with 8 bases lying between them. The CDR3 runs 13 residues. Germline loops: CDR1 SGHAT, CDR2 FQNNGV. CDR3 region: CASSLRDRYGYTF. The CDR3 nucleotides read TGTGCCAGCAGCTTAAGGGACCGCTATGGCTACACCTTC. The full variable domain, with the rest looked up from reference TRBV11-2 and TRBJ1-2, is EAGVAQSPRYKIIEKRQSVAFWCNPISGHATLYWYQQILGQGPKLLIQFQNNGVVDDSQLPKDRFSAERLKGVDSTLKIQPAKLEDSAVYLCASSLRDRYGYTFGSGTRLTVV.